Listed below are T cell receptor beta chains from one sample, sequenced in a study of blood T cell repertoires in COVID-19. Profiled with immunoSEQ multiplex PCR; TCRdb holds only in-frame clones, not every one. Of 54,000 or so clones in the sample, under 85% were seen once. The sequencing sample was made of peripheral blood. The source of these receptors is a woman aged 60-70 years with acute or convalescent COVID-19. CDR3s include the opening cysteine and the closing phenylalanine or tryptophan. A D gene is named only where the DNA matches it firmly. Clone size is not always given. Where it is, it says once, few, many or a class for expanded clones.

v_call	j_call	d_call	clone_size	cdr3_nt	cdr3_aa
TRBV18	TRBJ2-5	-	-	TGTGCCAGCTCACCACCGAACCAGATGGCCCAGTACTTC	CASSPPNQMAQYF
TRBV6-2/TRBV6-3	TRBJ1-1	-	-	TGTGCCAGCAGCTCCGGCGGCACTGAAGCTTTCTTT	CASSSGGTEAFF
TRBV27	TRBJ1-1	-	-	TGTGCCAGCAGTCCCCGGACAACTCATACGAACACTGAAGCTTTCTTT	CASSPRTTHTNTEAFF
TRBV24-1	TRBJ2-3	TRBD2	-	TGTGCCACCAGTGATCCCCTAGCGGGAGCCACAGATACGCAGTATTTT	CATSDPLAGATDTQYF
TRBV2	TRBJ1-5	TRBD1	-	TGTGCCAGCAGCGACGACAGGGGGCCTCAGCCCCAGCATTTT	CASSDDRGPQPQHF
TRBV6-2/TRBV6-3	TRBJ2-7	TRBD2	-	TGTGCCAGCAGCCGACTAGCGGGGAGCTACGAGCAGTACTTC	CASSRLAGSYEQYF
TRBV27	TRBJ1-6	-	-	TGTGCCAGCGCACCGGAGACAGCTTATAATTCACCCCTCCACTTT	CASAPETAYNSPLHF
TRBV10-1	TRBJ2-5	-	-	TGCGCCAGCAGTCCCGACGCTTTCGAGAGGGCCCAGTACTTC	CASSPDAFERAQYF
TRBV7-9	TRBJ2-7	-	-	TGTGCCAGCAGCCCCGGGACAAGCTCCTACGAGCAGTACTTC	CASSPGTSSYEQYF
TRBV6-2/TRBV6-3	TRBJ1-1	TRBD1	-	TGTGCCAGCAGTTACTATCCACAGGGGGTGAGTGGGAACACTGAAGCTTTCTTT	CASSYYPQGVSGNTEAFF
TRBV5-6	TRBJ1-1	-	once	TGTGCCAGCAGCCGATCGGGGGTTCGGGTGAACACTGAAGCTTTCTTT	CASSRSGVRVNTEAFF
TRBV6-5	TRBJ1-5	-	-	TGTGCCAGCAGTTACACAGGTAACCAGCCCCAGCATTTT	CASSYTGNQPQHF
TRBV5-6	TRBJ1-1	-	-	TGTGCCAGCAGCGACGGACAGACGGGGGGAGCTTTCTTT	CASSDGQTGGAFF
TRBV5-1	TRBJ1-2	-	-	TGCGCCAGCAGCTTGGATGAAGGGAGATATGGCTACACCTTC	CASSLDEGRYGYTF
TRBV5-1	TRBJ2-3	TRBD1	-	TGCGCCAGCAACATCCGGGACAGGGGTTTATTGGGCACAGATACGCAGTATTTT	CASNIRDRGLLGTDTQYF
TRBV19	TRBJ1-1	TRBD1	few	TGTGCCAGTATCGACAGGGCAGGCGGATTCATGAACACTGAAGCTTTCTTT	CASIDRAGGFMNTEAFF
TRBV5-4	TRBJ2-1	-	few	TGTGCCAGCAGCTTACCAACTAGTAACGATGAGCAGTTCTTC	CASSLPTSNDEQFF
TRBV5-1	TRBJ1-1	-	-	TGCGCCAGCAGCTCCGGTGCGCGGGGGGGGGCTTTCTTT	CASSSGARGGAFF
TRBV29-1	TRBJ1-2	TRBD1	-	TGCAGCGCTTCCGGGACAGGGGGTCTCTATGGCTACACCTTC	CSASGTGGLYGYTF
TRBV12-3/TRBV12-4	TRBJ1-1	-	few	TGTGCCAGCAGTGTCTACAGGAACACTGAAGCTTTCTTT	CASSVYRNTEAFF
TRBV7-9	TRBJ1-1	TRBD1	once	TGTGCCAGCAGGGGACAGAGAGACATGAACACTGAAGCTTTCTTT	CASRGQRDMNTEAFF
TRBV4-1	TRBJ1-4	-	-	TGCGCCAGCAGCCTCCCCGCCCCAGGGCGGGGAGAAAAACTGTTTTTT	CASSLPAPGRGEKLFF
TRBV9	TRBJ2-1	-	-	TGTGCCAGCAGCGACCGGACTCCCTTCAATGAGCAGTTCTTC	CASSDRTPFNEQFF
TRBV2	TRBJ1-1	-	-	TGTGCCAGCAGATCTTTCAGGGAGGGTGAAGCTTTCTTT	CASRSFREGEAFF
TRBV7-3	TRBJ2-3	-	-	TGTGCCAGCAGCCTCGACAGGGCGGGGACAGATACGCAGTATTTT	CASSLDRAGTDTQYF
TRBV6-1	TRBJ1-5	-	-	TGTGCCAGCAGTGAAGCGGTCGGGAGAGTTCGTCAGCCCCAGCATTTT	CASSEAVGRVRQPQHF
TRBV19	TRBJ1-5	-	-	TGTGCCAGTAGTATCGACGGGGGGCGAGGTCGCAATCAGCCCCAGCATTTT	CASSIDGGRGRNQPQHF
TRBV27	TRBJ2-1	TRBD2	-	TGTGCCAGTGTTAAGCCGGGAGCGGGGGGTTTAAATGAGCAGTTCTTC	CASVKPGAGGLNEQFF
TRBV4-1	TRBJ2-3	-	-	TGCGCCAGCAGCCAGGCCCTCCTAGGGCAGGGAACAGATACGCAGTATTTT	CASSQALLGQGTDTQYF
TRBV11-2	TRBJ2-1	TRBD1	-	TGTGCCAGCAGCCCCGGGACAGGTTTGAATGAGCAGTTCTTC	CASSPGTGLNEQFF